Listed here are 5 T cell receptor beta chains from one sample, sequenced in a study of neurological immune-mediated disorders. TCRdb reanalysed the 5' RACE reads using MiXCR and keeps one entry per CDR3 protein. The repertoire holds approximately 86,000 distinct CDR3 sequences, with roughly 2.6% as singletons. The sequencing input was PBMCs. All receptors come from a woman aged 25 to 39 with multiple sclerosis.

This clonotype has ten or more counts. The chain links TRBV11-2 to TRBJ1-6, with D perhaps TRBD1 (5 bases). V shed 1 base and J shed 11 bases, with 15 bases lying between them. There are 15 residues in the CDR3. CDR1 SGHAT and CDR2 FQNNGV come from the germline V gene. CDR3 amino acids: CASSLGGQGPTPLHF. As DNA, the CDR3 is TGTGCCAGCAGCTTAGGGGGCCAGGGCCCGACACCCCTCCACTTT.

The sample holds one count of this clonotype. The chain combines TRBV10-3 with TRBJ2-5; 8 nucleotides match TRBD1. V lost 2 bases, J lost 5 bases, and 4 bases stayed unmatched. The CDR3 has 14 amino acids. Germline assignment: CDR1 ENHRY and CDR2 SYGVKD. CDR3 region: CAISEPTGDETQYF. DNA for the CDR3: TGTGCCATCAGTGAGCCGACAGGGGACGAGACCCAGTACTTC.

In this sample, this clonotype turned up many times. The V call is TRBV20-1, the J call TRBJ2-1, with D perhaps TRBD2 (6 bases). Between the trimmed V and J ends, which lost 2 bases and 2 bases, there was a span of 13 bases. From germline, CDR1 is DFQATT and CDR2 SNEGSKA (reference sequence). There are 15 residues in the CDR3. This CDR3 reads CSARPGLPAYNEQFF. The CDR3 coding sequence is TGCAGTGCTAGACCGGGACTTCCTGCCTACAATGAGCAGTTCTTC.

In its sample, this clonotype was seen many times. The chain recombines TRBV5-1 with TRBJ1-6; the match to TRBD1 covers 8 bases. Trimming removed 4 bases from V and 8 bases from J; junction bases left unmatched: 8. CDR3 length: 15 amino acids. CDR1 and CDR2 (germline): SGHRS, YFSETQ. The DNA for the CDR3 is TGCGCCAGCAGCCCACAGGGGGTAGGGGATTCACCCCTCCACTTT. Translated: CASSPQGVGDSPLHF.

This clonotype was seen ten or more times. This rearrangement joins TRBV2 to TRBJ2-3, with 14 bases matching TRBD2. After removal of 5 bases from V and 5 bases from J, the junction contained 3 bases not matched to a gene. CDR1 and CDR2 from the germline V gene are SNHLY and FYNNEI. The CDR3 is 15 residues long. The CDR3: CASSTGTSGRDTQYF. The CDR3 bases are TGTGCCAGCAGTACCGGGACTAGCGGGAGAGATACGCAGTATTTT.